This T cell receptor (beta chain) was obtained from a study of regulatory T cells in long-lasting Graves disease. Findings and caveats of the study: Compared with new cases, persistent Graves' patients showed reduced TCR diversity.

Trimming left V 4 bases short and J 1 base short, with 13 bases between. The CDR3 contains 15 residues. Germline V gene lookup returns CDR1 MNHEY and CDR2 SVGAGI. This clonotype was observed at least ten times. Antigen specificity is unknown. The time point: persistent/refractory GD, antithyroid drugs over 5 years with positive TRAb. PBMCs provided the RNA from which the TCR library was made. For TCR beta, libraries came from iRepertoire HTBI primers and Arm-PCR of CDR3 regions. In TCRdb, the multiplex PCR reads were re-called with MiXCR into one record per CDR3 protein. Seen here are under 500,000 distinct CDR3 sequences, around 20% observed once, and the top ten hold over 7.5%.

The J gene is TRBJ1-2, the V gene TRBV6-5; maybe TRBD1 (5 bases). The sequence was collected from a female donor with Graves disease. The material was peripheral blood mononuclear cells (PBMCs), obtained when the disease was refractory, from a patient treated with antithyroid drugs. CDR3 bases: TGTGCCAGCAGTTCCTCCTTGGGACTTAACTATGGCTACACCTTC. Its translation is CASSSSLGLNYGYTF.